This T cell receptor (beta chain) was identified in a study of Graves' ophthalmopathy and Graves' hyperthyroidism. TCR beta CDR3 amplification used RNA transcripts. The first round was an RT-PCR with HTBI primers, and the second round was a multiplex PCR. From the multiplex PCR reads, TCRdb called clonotypes with MiXCR, one entry per CDR3 protein. This sample has approximately 640,000 distinct CDR3 sequences, with 35% to 50% found just once. This CDR3 has 13 residues. CDR1 ENHRY and CDR2 SYGVKD come from the germline V gene. Notes on this clonotype: One end of the junction fails to match germline, which may point to a read error.

The sequencing input was peripheral blood. The source is an adult man with Graves' ophthalmopathy. The rearrangement links TRBV10-3 to TRBJ2-5, with D perhaps matching TRBD1 (5 bases). Here the CDR3 reads CASSARQKETQYF. The CDR3, as DNA: TGTGCCAGCAGTGCCAGACAGAAAGAGACCCAGTACTTC.